A single sample is the source of the 18 T cell receptor beta chains below, sequenced in a study of blood T cell repertoires in COVID-19. Clones were sequenced by immunoSEQ multiplex PCR, and TCRdb holds only the in-frame ones, with some missing. Among around 20,000 clones listed, 91% were seen once. The sequencing input was peripheral blood. The receptors here all came from a man in his 70s with active COVID-19.

The chain's CDR3 is CASSLVPGGGYTF. The DNA for the CDR3 is TGCGCCAGCAGCTTGGTACCGGGTGGTGGCTACACCTTC. V is TRBV5-1 and J is TRBJ1-2; D is unresolved. Trimming removed 0 bases from V and 7 bases from J, with 10 bases in between. The CDR3 extends over 13 amino acids. Germline V gene data show CDR1 as SGHRS and CDR2 as YFSETQ.

The chain has TRBV19 and TRBJ2-6, with 9 positions matching TRBD1. Germline V gives CDR1 LNHDA, CDR2 SQIVND (reference sequence). V shed 4 bases, J shed 0 bases, and the junction held 4 bases outside the gene matches. The CDR3 is 17 residues long. CDR3 nucleotides: TGTGCCAGTAGTAAGGACAGGGGCATCTCTGGGGCCAACGTCCTGACTTTC. It translates to CASSKDRGISGANVLTF.

The chain has TRBV7-8 and TRBJ1-3; 8 nucleotides align to TRBD1. J lost 1 base, V lost 5 bases, and 7 bases had no gene match. The CDR3 is 16 residues long. CDR1 SGHVS and CDR2 FQNEAQ come from the germline V gene. The DNA of the CDR3 is TGTGCCAGCAGCCTTGACAGGGGTTTGTCTGGAAACACCATATATTTT. Translated, it gives CASSLDRGLSGNTIYF.

The V and J genes are TRBV6-5 and TRBJ2-1; D is perhaps TRBD2 (6 bases). CDR1 is MNHEY, CDR2 SVGAGI, per germline. The CDR3 contains 11 residues. V was cut by 9 bases and J by 5 bases, with 8 bases left in between. The CDR3 coding sequence is TGTGCCAGTGGAGGGAACAATGAGCAGTTCTTC. It yields the protein CASGGNNEQFF.

The chain is built from TRBV7-2 and TRBJ2-1; D remains ambiguous. Germline CDR1 and CDR2: SGHTA and FQGNSA. This CDR3 region has 11 residues. Trimming took off 5 bases at V and 10 bases at J, with 9 bases between the two ends. CDR3 region: CASSARLEQFF. DNA of the CDR3: TGTGCCAGCAGCGCGCGACTGGAGCAGTTCTTC.

The J gene is TRBJ2-7, the V gene TRBV12-3 or TRBV12-4; 7 bases line up with TRBD2. V trimming: 3 bases; J trimming: 6 bases; junction bases outside the gene matches: 5. The CDR3 has 13 amino acids. The CDR3 sequence: CASSFPGGSEQYF. The DNA of the CDR3 is TGTGCCAGCAGTTTCCCAGGCGGGAGCGAGCAGTACTTC.

This rearrangement joins TRBV28 to TRBJ2-5, with 7 bases matching TRBD2. J gave up 1 base and V 3 bases, and 8 bases lay outside the gene matches. This CDR3 has 16 amino acids. Germline V gene sequence: CDR1 MDHEN, CDR2 SYDVKM. CDR3 region: CASSLTLADTQETQYF. CDR3 DNA sequence: TGTGCCAGCAGTTTGACGCTAGCGGATACCCAAGAGACCCAGTACTTC.

V gene TRBV10-3 combines with J gene TRBJ2-7; 10 nucleotides agree with TRBD1. Germline CDR1 ENHRY, CDR2 SYGVKD. This CDR3 is built from 14 residues. The ends lost 5 bases at V and 2 bases at J; junction bases unmatched: 3. In DNA form, the CDR3 reads TGTGCCATCAGTACCGGACAGGGGGCCTACGAGCAGTACTTC. It is translated as CAISTGQGAYEQYF.

The chain joins TRBV2 to TRBJ2-7, with D possibly being TRBD2 (5 bases). V was pared by 6 bases and J by 9 bases, with 15 bases between. The CDR3 extends over 12 amino acids. The germline V gene encodes CDR1 SNHLY and CDR2 FYNNEI. The DNA for the CDR3 is TGTGCCAGCAGGATGGACTCTCCCGGGCAGTACTTC. Protein: CASRMDSPGQYF.

The rearrangement links TRBV7-9 to TRBJ1-1, with unresolved D. The CDR3 has 18 amino acids. Deletions cut 5 bases from V and 3 bases from J, with 25 bases between. Per the germline V gene, CDR1 is SEHNR and CDR2 is FQNEAQ (reference sequence). CDR3 sequence: CASSTVVTGSFGDTEAFF. DNA for the CDR3: TGTGCCAGCAGCACCGTTGTCACGGGATCATTTGGGGACACTGAAGCTTTCTTT.

The rearrangement joins TRBV9 to TRBJ2-2; TRBD1 aligns across 7 bases. The CDR3 has 16 residues. CDR1 is SGDLS, CDR2 YYNGEE, per germline. V trimming: 4 bases; J trimming: 0 bases; junction bases outside the gene matches: 6. CDR3 sequence: CASSKRQGANTGELFF. CDR3 nucleotides: TGTGCCAGCAGCAAGCGACAGGGCGCGAACACCGGGGAGCTGTTTTTT.

This sequence joins TRBV11-3 and TRBJ2-3; TRBD1 aligns across 7 bases. Losses at the gene ends were 1 base for V and 6 bases for J; bases not matched to a gene: 4. Looked up from germline, CDR1 is SGHNT and CDR2 is YENEEA. The CDR3 contains 14 residues. CDR3 coding DNA: TGTGCCAGCAGCTTAGCCAGGGACAGCGATACGCAGTATTTT. Translating gives CASSLARDSDTQYF.

This rearrangement joins TRBV14 to TRBJ2-7, with 7 bases that match TRBD1. The trim removed 4 bases at V and 4 bases at J, leaving 13 bases unmatched. Germline-derived CDR1 and CDR2 are SGHDN and FVKESK. The CDR3 runs 16 residues. The chain's CDR3 is CASSRTSRGFGYEQYF. CDR3 nucleotides: TGTGCCAGCAGCCGGACCAGCAGGGGGTTCGGGTACGAGCAGTACTTC.

This clone has a single count. The J gene is TRBJ1-1, the V gene TRBV9, with 8 bases that match TRBD1. The V gene's germline CDR1 is SGDLS and CDR2 YYNGEE. The CDR3 has 15 amino acids. V lost 4 bases, J lost 4 bases, and 9 bases stayed unmatched. CDR3: CASSPLDRGSTEAFF. The CDR3 DNA is TGTGCCAGCAGCCCCTTAGACAGGGGATCCACTGAAGCTTTCTTT.

This chain uses TRBV3-1 (or the pseudogene TRBV3-2) with TRBJ1-2; D uncertain. V was clipped by 4 bases and J by 1 base, with 13 bases between them. The CDR3 extends over 15 amino acids. Germline CDR1 reads LGHDT; CDR2 reads YNNKEL (reference sequence). In DNA, the CDR3 is TGTGCCAGCAGCCCCGTCCGCGGGGTTAACTATGGCTACACCTTC. Amino acid sequence: CASSPVRGVNYGYTF.

This rearrangement joins TRBV5-1 to TRBJ2-1; D is perhaps TRBD2 (5 bases). The CDR3 sequence is 13 residues long. With 7 bases removed from V and 6 bases from J, the gap between germline ends came to 14 bases. The germline V gene has CDR1 SGHRS and CDR2 YFSETQ. CDR3 in amino acids: CASGTSGFNEQFF. CDR3 bases: TGCGCCAGCGGTACCTCGGGGTTCAATGAGCAGTTCTTC.

In nucleotides, the CDR3 is TGTGCCAGCAGTTTATTTAGATACAATGAGCAGTTCTTC. This translates into CASSLFRYNEQFF. The chain employs TRBV28 and TRBJ2-1; D is ambiguous. This CDR3 contains 13 residues. V was pared by 1 base and J by 4 bases, with 5 bases between. The germline CDR1 and CDR2 sequences are MDHEN and SYDVKM.

The chain recombines TRBV27 with TRBJ2-3, with a possible D match to TRBD1 (6 bases). CDR1 MNHEY and CDR2 SMNVEV come from the germline V gene (reference sequence). The CDR3 covers 13 residues. V shed 2 bases and J shed 5 bases, with 8 bases lying between them. The CDR3 DNA sequence: TGTGCCAGCAGTTTAAAAGGGGGAGATACGCAGTATTTT. Its protein product is CASSLKGGDTQYF.